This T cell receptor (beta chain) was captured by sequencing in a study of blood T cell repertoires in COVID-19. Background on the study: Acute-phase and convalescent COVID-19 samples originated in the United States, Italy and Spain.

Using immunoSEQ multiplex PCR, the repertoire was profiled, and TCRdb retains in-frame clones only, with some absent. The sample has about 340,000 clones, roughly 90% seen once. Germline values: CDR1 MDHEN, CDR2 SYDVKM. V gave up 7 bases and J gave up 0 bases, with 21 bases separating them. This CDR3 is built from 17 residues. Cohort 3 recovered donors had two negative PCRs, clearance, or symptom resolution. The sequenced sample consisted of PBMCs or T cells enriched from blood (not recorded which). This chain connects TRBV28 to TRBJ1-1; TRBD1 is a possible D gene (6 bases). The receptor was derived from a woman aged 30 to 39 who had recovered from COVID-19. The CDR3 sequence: CASTPLGTSNMNTEAFF. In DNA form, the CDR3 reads TGTGCCAGCACCCCCCTCGGGACAAGCAATATGAACACTGAAGCTTTCTTT.